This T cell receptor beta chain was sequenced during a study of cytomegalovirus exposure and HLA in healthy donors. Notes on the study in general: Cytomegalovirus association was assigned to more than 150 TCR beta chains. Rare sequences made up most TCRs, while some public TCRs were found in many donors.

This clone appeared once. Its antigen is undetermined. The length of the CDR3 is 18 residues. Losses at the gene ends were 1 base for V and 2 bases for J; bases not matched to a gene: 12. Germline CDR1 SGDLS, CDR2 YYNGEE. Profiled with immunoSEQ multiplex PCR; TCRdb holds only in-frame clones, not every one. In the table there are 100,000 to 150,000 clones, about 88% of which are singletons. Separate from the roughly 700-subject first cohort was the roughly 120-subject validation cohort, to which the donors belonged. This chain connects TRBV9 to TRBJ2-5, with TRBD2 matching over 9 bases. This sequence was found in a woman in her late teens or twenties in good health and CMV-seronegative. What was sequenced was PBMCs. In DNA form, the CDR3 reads TGTGCCAGCAGCGTATGGCCCCATTTAGCGGGAGTTCAAGAGACCCAGTACTTC. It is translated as CASSVWPHLAGVQETQYF.